This TCR beta chain was sequenced during a study of T cell responses to AZD1222 COVID-19 vaccine. Points from the study as a whole: Clonal diversity was possibly underestimated, and white British individuals and females predominated among donors. Distributed over spike, vaccine-associated CD4 TCRs predominated at 160-218 and 743-854. Samples come after the peak T cell response, not at day 14.

This CDR3 region has 14 residues. The V end was cut by 0 bases, the J end by 3 bases, with 6 bases between. The V gene's germline CDR1 is SGHRS and CDR2 YFSETQ. Clones were sequenced by immunoSEQ multiplex PCR, and TCRdb holds only the in-frame ones, with some missing. Among fewer than 200,000 clones listed, around 89% were seen once. Comments on this clone: Its specificity is not known.

Sequencing used peripheral blood, obtained on day 0 of AZD1222 vaccination. V and J are TRBV5-1 and TRBJ1-4; D uncertain. This TCR derives from an adult in good health. In DNA form, the CDR3 reads TGCGCCAGCAGCTTGGGAGGTGCTAATGAAAAACTGTTTTTT. Protein product: CASSLGGANEKLFF.